One sample yielded the 10 T cell receptor beta chains listed below, sequenced in a study of blood T cell repertoires in COVID-19. Clones were read by immunoSEQ multiplex PCR, and TCRdb kept only the in-frame ones, dropping some. The sample records about 250,000 clones, around four fifths being singletons. The source material was peripheral blood. These receptors all stem from a man aged 80 or over with acute or convalescent COVID-19.

The table lists this clone with a count of one. CDR3 coding DNA: TGTGCCAGCAGTATCCCGGGACAGGCTAACAATGAGCAGTTCTTC. Translated: CASSIPGQANNEQFF. This sequence joins TRBV2 and TRBJ2-1, with 8 positions matching TRBD1. Germline-derived CDR1 and CDR2 are SNHLY and FYNNEI. V lost 5 bases to trimming and J lost 5 bases; unmatched junction nucleotides: 8. There are 15 residues in the CDR3.

The J gene is TRBJ1-5, the V gene TRBV6-6, with 10 bases matching TRBD1. V dropped 5 bases and J dropped 0; count of bases not matched to a gene: 4. In germline, CDR1 is MNHNY, CDR2 SVGAGI (reference sequence). CDR3 length equals 16 residues. DNA of the CDR3: TGTGCCAGCAGTACGACAGGGGGCCATAGCAATCAGCCCCAGCATTTT. This translates into CASSTTGGHSNQPQHF.

V is TRBV5-1 and J is TRBJ2-6; D is perhaps TRBD1 (6 bases). Per the germline V gene, CDR1 is SGHRS and CDR2 is YFSETQ. This CDR3 has 16 amino acids. V dropped 3 bases and J dropped 2 bases, with 12 bases sitting between them. Here the CDR3 DNA reads TGCGCCAGCAGCTCGCAGGGGTCGACTGGGGCCAACGTCCTGACTTTC. It yields the protein CASSSQGSTGANVLTF.

This clone was counted a single time. This chain links TRBV28 with TRBJ2-7; 15 bases agree with TRBD2. V gave up 6 bases and J gave up 0 bases; unmatched junction bases: 6. The germline CDR1 and CDR2 sequences are MDHEN and SYDVKM. The CDR3 runs to 17 residues. This CDR3 is CASSPGLAGGLSYEQYF. In DNA form, the CDR3 reads TGTGCCAGCAGCCCGGGACTAGCGGGGGGCCTCTCCTACGAGCAGTACTTC.

This clone was seen only once. V is TRBV28 and J is TRBJ1-5; D perhaps matches TRBD1 (6 bases). The V gene's germline CDR1 is MDHEN and CDR2 SYDVKM. Trimming pared 8 bases from V and 1 base from J, leaving 15 bases between. This CDR3 region has 15 residues. CDR3 residues: CASLQRGTSNQPQHF. CDR3 nucleotide sequence: TGTGCCAGCCTACAAAGGGGGACAAGCAATCAGCCCCAGCATTTT.

The chain carries TRBV19 and TRBJ1-5; 9 bases align to TRBD1. The CDR3 is made up of 17 amino acids. The germline V gene has CDR1 LNHDA and CDR2 SQIVND (reference sequence). Trimming took 4 bases from V and 1 from J; bases not matched to a gene: 8. CDR3 sequence (DNA): TGTGCCAGTAGTACAATGGGACAGGGAGTAAGCAATCAGCCCCAGCATTTT. Its translation: CASSTMGQGVSNQPQHF.

This CDR3 is CASSIGVVSEQYF. Written as DNA, the CDR3 is TGTGCCAGCAGTATCGGGGTGGTATCGGAGCAGTACTTC. The chain employs TRBV6-5 and TRBJ2-7, with D possibly TRBD2 on 5 matching bases. The ends were cut back, 5 bases at V and 7 bases at J, with 15 bases in the middle. Germline assignment: CDR1 MNHEY and CDR2 SVGAGI. CDR3 length: 13 amino acids.

V usage is TRBV5-4 and J usage is TRBJ1-2, with 7 bases fitting TRBD1. Germline CDR1 is SGHNT and CDR2 is YYREEE (reference sequence). Trimming removed 3 bases from V and 4 bases from J; junction bases left unmatched: 9. The CDR3 is 15 residues long. The DNA for the CDR3 is TGTGCCAGCAGCTCCCGGGACAGACCCCCCTATGGCTACACCTTC. It translates to CASSSRDRPPYGYTF.

J is TRBJ2-7 and V is TRBV12-5; 10 bases agree with TRBD1. Germline V gene data show CDR1 as LGHNT and CDR2 as FRNRAP. V trimming: 6 bases; J trimming: 2 bases; junction bases outside the gene matches: 7. The CDR3 has 15 amino acids. The CDR3 reads CASGPDRGRAYEQYF. The CDR3 DNA is TGTGCTAGTGGACCCGACAGGGGGCGCGCCTACGAGCAGTACTTC.

This chain uses TRBV5-1 with TRBJ2-7; 13 bases agree with TRBD2. The CDR3 contains 15 residues. Trimming at V came to 4 bases and at J to 3 bases, leaving 4 bases not matched to a gene. The V gene's germline CDR1 is SGHRS and CDR2 YFSETQ. The CDR3 nucleotides read TGCGCCAGCAGCCGACTAGCGGGGGGCTTCTACGAGCAGTACTTC. It is translated as CASSRLAGGFYEQYF.